This T cell receptor beta chain came from a study of shared clonotypes between healthy human individuals. Trimming shortened V by 1 base and J by 0 bases, and 12 bases separated the two germline ends. The CDR3 length is 17 residues. Germline values: CDR1 SEHNR, CDR2 FQNEAQ (reference sequence). The method was immunoSEQ multiplex PCR; TCRdb's version includes in-frame clones alone and lacks a portion of them. The data hold some 2,000,000 clones, with about 94% observed a single time. The sample consisted of naive CD4+ T cells sorted from blood. The subset here: CD45RA+ positively selected. This clonotype was sampled from a man aged 18 to 29 in good health. The rearrangement links TRBV7-9 to TRBJ1-4; no clear D. The CDR3: CASSLDEIATTNEKLFF. CDR3 in DNA: TGTGCCAGCAGCTTAGATGAGATAGCCACAACTAATGAAAAACTGTTTTTT.